What follows is one T cell receptor beta chain and its context. Antigen specificity is unknown. This sample is part of a study of shared clonotypes between healthy human individuals. A CD45RA+ naive subset and a CD45RA-negative memory subset were split from CD4+ cells. The germline gives CDR1 SNHLY, CDR2 FYNNEI. The V and J ends lost 6 bases and 3 bases respectively, with 14 bases between them. The CDR3 totals 14 residues. Only in-frame clones appear in the TCRdb table, and some are missing; sequencing was by immunoSEQ multiplex PCR. The table includes about 2 million clones, roughly 95% detected once. Findings and limits, study-wide: The study generally estimated greater richness for naive than memory subsets.

The chain carries TRBV2 and TRBJ1-2; maybe TRBD1 (6 bases). This clonotype was sampled from a man between 18 and 29 years old in good health. Sequenced sample: naive CD4+ T cells sorted from blood. Subset in this sample: CD45RA+ positively selected. CDR3 nucleotide sequence: TGTGCCAGCAGCTCCCAGGGGCTCGACTATGGCTACACCTTC. Protein product: CASSSQGLDYGYTF.